The next 30 T cell receptor beta chains were all read from a single sample in a study of blood T cell repertoires in COVID-19. Only in-frame clones appear in the TCRdb table, and some are missing; sequencing was by immunoSEQ multiplex PCR. The repertoire holds about 54,000 clones, with approximately 90% as singletons. Sample: peripheral blood. These receptors originate from a middle-aged man with COVID-19, enrolled during active disease.

The genes are TRBV5-4 and TRBJ2-3; 10 nucleotides align to TRBD2. The CDR3 has 17 amino acids. Germline V gene sequence: CDR1 SGHNT, CDR2 YYREEE (reference sequence). Trimming at V came to 4 bases and at J to 3 bases, leaving 11 bases not matched to a gene. DNA for the CDR3: TGTGCCAGCAGCGGAAGGAGCGGGAGGGCCGGTACAGATACGCAGTATTTT. It yields the protein CASSGRSGRAGTDTQYF.

V gene TRBV15 combines with J gene TRBJ2-7; 7 nucleotides agree with TRBD1. The CDR3 contains 13 residues. Germline V gene sequence: CDR1 LNHNV, CDR2 YYDKDF (reference sequence). V lost 8 bases to trimming and J lost 0 bases; unmatched junction nucleotides: 4. For the CDR3, the DNA is TGTGCCACCCAGGGGGACAGCTCCTACGAGCAGTACTTC. It yields the protein CATQGDSSYEQYF.

The J gene is TRBJ1-2, the V gene TRBV12-3 or TRBV12-4; D unresolved. V lost 7 bases and J 8 bases, leaving 17 bases between the germline ends. CDR3 length: 13 amino acids. The CDR3 region is CASTQNQHQGYTF. The CDR3 nucleotides read TGTGCCAGCACACAAAACCAACACCAAGGCTACACCTTC.

This chain's CDR3 is CASSVRGRSSGNTIYF. The CDR3 region has the DNA TGTGCCAGCAGCGTAAGAGGGCGTAGCTCTGGAAACACCATATATTTT. The gene calls are TRBV21-1 and TRBJ1-3. TRBV21-1 is labeled a pseudogene. CDR3 length: 16 amino acids.

The gene calls are TRBV16 and TRBJ1-5, with D perhaps TRBD1 (5 bases). CDR3 length: 15 amino acids. Germline CDR1 and CDR2: KGHSY and FQNENV. V shed 1 base and J shed 7 bases, with 14 bases lying between them. In DNA, the CDR3 is TGTGCCAGCAGCCAATTGAGGGGCGGGAACCAGCCCCAGCATTTT. It encodes CASSQLRGGNQPQHF.

The CDR3 here is CASTRTSGAHEQYF. The CDR3 DNA reads as TGTGCCAGCACGAGGACTAGCGGGGCCCACGAGCAGTACTTC. The chain joins TRBV7-9 to TRBJ2-7, with TRBD2 matching 12 bases. Germline CDR1 is SEHNR and CDR2 is FQNEAQ (reference sequence). V lost 7 bases to trimming and J lost 5 bases; unmatched junction nucleotides: 6. The CDR3 covers 14 residues.

The V call is TRBV11-2, the J call TRBJ2-7; D is perhaps TRBD2 (5 bases). Germline assignment: CDR1 SGHAT and CDR2 FQNNGV. Trimming removed 0 bases at V and 2 bases at J, with 11 bases between. This CDR3 has 15 amino acids. In nucleotides, the CDR3 is TGTGCCAGCAGCTTAGATCGTCTAGCACCCTACGAGCAGTACTTC. Amino acids: CASSLDRLAPYEQYF. The complete variable domain, with remaining parts taken from reference TRBV11-2 and TRBJ2-7, reads EAGVAQSPRYKIIEKRQSVAFWCNPISGHATLYWYQQILGQGPKLLIQFQNNGVVDDSQLPKDRFSAERLKGVDSTLKIQPAKLEDSAVYLCASSLDRLAPYEQYFGPGTRLTVT.

J is TRBJ1-2 and V is TRBV27, with 9 positions matching TRBD1. The CDR3 sequence is 13 residues long. Trimming removed 5 bases from V and 7 bases from J; junction bases left unmatched: 5. The V gene's germline CDR1 is MNHEY and CDR2 SMNVEV (reference sequence). The CDR3 DNA sequence: TGTGCCAGCAGTGGGACAGGGCGATCTGGCTACACCTTC. Protein product: CASSGTGRSGYTF.

The table lists this clone with a count of one. The chain recombines TRBV30 with TRBJ1-4; perhaps TRBD1 as D (6 bases). In germline, CDR1 is GTSNPN, CDR2 SVGIG (reference sequence). The V end lost 4 bases, the J end lost 7 bases, and 16 bases lay between the germline ends. The CDR3 loop spans 14 amino acids. The chain's CDR3 is CAWTLGRGSEKLFF. The CDR3 bases are TGTGCCTGGACCCTCGGGAGGGGGAGTGAAAAACTGTTTTTT.

This chain joins TRBV2 and TRBJ1-2, with 8 bases fitting TRBD1. Germline CDR1 is SNHLY and CDR2 is FYNNEI. Trimming at V came to 3 bases and at J to 5 bases, leaving 5 bases not matched to a gene. The CDR3 length is 14 residues. CDR3 bases: TGTGCCAGCAGTGATAGGGGGGACAGGTATGGCTACACCTTC. Its protein product is CASSDRGDRYGYTF.

The rearrangement uses TRBV4-2 and TRBJ1-2; a weak D match, TRBD1 (5 bases). V was cut by 0 bases and J by 6 bases, with 11 bases left in between. Germline CDR1 and CDR2: LGHNA and YNFKEQ. This CDR3 spans 14 amino acids. CDR3: CASSQDRRDDGYTF. CDR3 DNA sequence: TGTGCCAGCAGCCAAGACCGCAGGGATGATGGCTACACCTTC.

The V gene is TRBV18, the J gene TRBJ1-3, with D unclear. Per the germline V gene, CDR1 is KGHSH and CDR2 is LQKENI. The CDR3 loop spans 14 amino acids. Trimming pared 3 bases from V and 1 base from J, leaving 7 bases between. The CDR3 loop is CASSPSVSGNTIYF. CDR3 DNA sequence: TGTGCCAGCTCACCCTCGGTGTCTGGAAACACCATATATTTT.

The gene calls are TRBV7-9 and TRBJ1-4; TRBD1 might be the D (5 bases). Germline-derived CDR1 and CDR2 are SEHNR and FQNEAQ (reference sequence). The CDR3 has 16 residues. The germline V and J ends were trimmed by 5 bases and 3 bases, with 16 bases remaining between them. In nucleotides, the CDR3 is TGTGCCAGCAGCAATTCGTTCGGACAACCTAATGAAAAACTGTTTTTT. Translation gives CASSNSFGQPNEKLFF.

This clone showed up just a few times. This chain links TRBV19 with TRBJ2-2, with a tentative D call TRBD2 (7 bases). Per the germline V gene, CDR1 is LNHDA and CDR2 is SQIVND (reference sequence). Trimming removed 4 bases at V and 6 bases at J, with 18 bases between. This CDR3 has 16 amino acids. Written as DNA, the CDR3 is TGTGCCAGTAGTACCAAGACAGGCGGGGGACCCGGGGAGCTGTTTTTT. Encoded protein: CASSTKTGGGPGELFF.

The chain couples TRBV7-6 to TRBJ1-3; 7 nucleotides agree with TRBD1. Germline V lookup: CDR1 SGHVS, CDR2 FNYEAQ. J lost 1 base, V lost 5 bases, and 5 bases had no gene match. The CDR3 runs to 15 residues. The CDR3 DNA reads as TGTGCCAGCAGCCAAGGGGGCGCGTCTGGAAACACCATATATTTT. Translation: CASSQGGASGNTIYF.

The V call is TRBV28, the J call TRBJ1-6, with no clear D. Trimming removed 5 bases at V and 7 bases at J, with 12 bases between. The CDR3 loop spans 14 amino acids. The V gene's germline CDR1 is MDHEN and CDR2 SYDVKM. The CDR3 is CASSTPLSNSPLHF. The CDR3 DNA sequence: TGTGCCAGCAGTACACCTCTCTCCAATTCACCCCTCCACTTT.

V gene TRBV4-1 combines with J gene TRBJ2-5, with a possible D match to TRBD2 (6 bases). There are 14 residues in the CDR3. The germline CDR1 and CDR2 sequences are MGHRA and YSYEKL. Between the trimmed V and J ends, which lost 1 base and 5 bases, there was a span of 11 bases. The CDR3 loop is CASSQGVGGETQYF. CDR3 in DNA: TGCGCCAGCAGCCAAGGAGTTGGGGGGGAGACCCAGTACTTC.

The rearrangement links TRBV29-1 to TRBJ2-2; D might be TRBD1 (6 bases). Germline CDR1 reads SQVTM; CDR2 reads ANQGSEA. The CDR3 totals 13 residues. Trimming stripped 3 bases from V and 6 bases from J, with 11 bases between. CDR3 sequence reads: CSVDRGGPGELFF. As DNA, the CDR3 is TGCAGCGTTGACAGGGGCGGGCCCGGGGAGCTGTTTTTT.

This chain connects TRBV30 to TRBJ2-2, with 13 bases lining up with TRBD2. J was trimmed by 1 base and V by 1 base; bases with no gene match: 6. Germline values: CDR1 GTSNPN, CDR2 SVGIG (reference sequence). The CDR3 consists of 18 residues. CDR3 sequence (DNA): TGTGCCTGGAGTGCGCTGGGACTAGCGGGATTGAACACCGGGGAGCTGTTTTTT. This sequence encodes CAWSALGLAGLNTGELFF.

The rearrangement uses TRBV2 and TRBJ2-7; 12 bases map to TRBD2. V dropped 6 bases and J dropped 1; count of bases not matched to a gene: 16. The CDR3 contains 19 residues. Germline V gene sequence: CDR1 SNHLY, CDR2 FYNNEI. The DNA for the CDR3 is TGTGCCAGCAGAGCGTCGAGACTAGCGGGAGAAGTACCTTCCTACGAGCAGTACTTC. It encodes CASRASRLAGEVPSYEQYF.

V gene TRBV10-3 combines with J gene TRBJ1-1, with 7 bases aligning to TRBD1. In germline, CDR1 is ENHRY, CDR2 SYGVKD. V was clipped by 7 bases and J by 1 base; unmatched bases: 6. This CDR3 spans 14 amino acids. The CDR3 nucleotides are TGTGCCATCAAACAACAGGGGTGGAACACTGAAGCTTTCTTT. Translated: CAIKQQGWNTEAFF.

The genes are TRBV18 and TRBJ2-5; D is undetermined. V lost 3 bases and J lost 4, with 12 bases in between. The CDR3 length is 14 residues. Germline assignment: CDR1 KGHSH and CDR2 LQKENI. The CDR3: CASSPAAAIETQYF. CDR3 coding DNA: TGTGCCAGCTCACCCGCCGCGGCGATAGAGACCCAGTACTTC.

J is TRBJ2-7 and V is TRBV10-3; D gene unclear. Trimming took off 3 bases at V and 0 bases at J, with 6 bases between the two ends. The CDR3 runs 13 residues. Germline loops: CDR1 ENHRY, CDR2 SYGVKD. The CDR3 reads CAISEESSYEQYF. As DNA, the CDR3 is TGTGCCATCAGTGAAGAGTCCTCCTACGAGCAGTACTTC.

The table lists this clone with a few counts. This sequence joins TRBV30 and TRBJ1-4; D not certain. The CDR3 totals 14 residues. CDR1 and CDR2 (germline): GTSNPN, SVGIG (reference sequence). V was clipped by 6 bases and J by 0 bases, with 11 bases between them. The CDR3 region is CACHRTSTNEKLFF. In DNA form, the CDR3 reads TGTGCCTGCCACAGAACCTCAACTAATGAAAAACTGTTTTTT.

The chain combines TRBV5-6 with TRBJ2-3; 7 bases line up with TRBD2. The CDR3 has 17 residues. Germline V gene sequence: CDR1 SGHDT, CDR2 YYEEEE. After removal of 0 bases from V and 7 bases from J, the junction contained 14 bases not matched to a gene. The CDR3 DNA reads as TGTGCCAGCAGCTTGGCAGTGCGGGAGTTGATACGTTATACGCAGTATTTT. Encoded protein: CASSLAVRELIRYTQYF.

The chain carries TRBV7-9 and TRBJ2-7; perhaps TRBD2 as D (6 bases). V dropped 6 bases and J dropped 3 bases, with 18 bases sitting between them. Germline CDR1 reads SEHNR; CDR2 reads FQNEAQ (reference sequence). CDR3 length equals 15 residues. CDR3 in DNA: TGTGCCAGCAGTCCTCGGGAAGGGAGGTTCTACGAGCAGTACTTC. This gives the protein CASSPREGRFYEQYF.

The rearrangement links TRBV28 to TRBJ1-2; perhaps TRBD1 as D (5 bases). Trimming took 2 bases from V and 3 from J, leaving 7 bases between them. Germline assignment: CDR1 MDHEN and CDR2 SYDVKM. The CDR3 loop spans 13 amino acids. Written as DNA, the CDR3 is TGTGCCAGCAGTTTAAGCAGGGACTATGGCTACACCTTC. This gives the protein CASSLSRDYGYTF.

This rearrangement joins TRBV30 to TRBJ2-7, with 8 nucleotides matching TRBD1. Germline V lookup: CDR1 GTSNPN, CDR2 SVGIG (reference sequence). With V trimmed by 0 bases and J by 5 bases, 3 bases remained unmatched. CDR3 length: 13 amino acids. In DNA form, the CDR3 reads TGTGCCTGGAGTGTGGACAGGGCGGACGAGCAGTACTTC. It yields the protein CAWSVDRADEQYF.

The chain employs TRBV19 and TRBJ1-5; 10 nucleotides line up with TRBD1. CDR3 size: 15 residues. Germline CDR1 reads LNHDA; CDR2 reads SQIVND (reference sequence). After removal of 10 bases from V and 4 bases from J, the junction contained 10 bases not matched to a gene. CDR3 loop: CATTKPGQGNQPQHF. As DNA, the CDR3 is TGTGCCACCACGAAACCGGGACAGGGGAATCAGCCCCAGCATTTT.

In nucleotides, the CDR3 is TGTGCCAGCAGTGAAACCCCACAGGGGATAGGGACTGAAGCTTTCTTT. As protein: CASSETPQGIGTEAFF. This sequence joins TRBV6-1 and TRBJ1-1; 7 nucleotides match TRBD1. V shed 2 bases, J shed 5 bases, and the junction held 11 bases outside the gene matches. CDR3 length: 16 residues. The germline V gene has CDR1 MNHNS and CDR2 SASEGT.